These 12 T cell receptor beta chains originate from one sample sequenced in a study of blood T cells in healthy people across ages. For the second PCR, which ran for about 7 to 11 cycles, a sample-barcoded 5' primer and a J-beta primer mix were used. TCRdb reprocessed the 5' RACE reads via MiXCR and lists one record per CDR3 protein. The table lists some 1.5 million distinct CDR3 sequences, roughly 27% of them singletons, with roughly 8% in the top ten. The sample was blood. The receptors were sampled from a woman aged 25 to 45 in good health.

This clonotype has at least ten counts. The J gene is TRBJ2-1, the V gene TRBV10-2; D is ambiguous. This CDR3 is 12 amino acids long. Germline V gene data show CDR1 as WSHSY and CDR2 as SAAADI. V lost 4 bases and J 5 bases, leaving 6 bases between the germline ends. CDR3 in amino acids: CASSGLNNEQFF. CDR3 coding DNA: TGCGCCAGCAGTGGGCTTAACAATGAGCAGTTCTTC.

Of note for this clonotype: An end of the junction does not agree with germline; a read error may underlie this. The chain couples TRBV5-1 to TRBJ2-1; D might be TRBD2 (5 bases). From germline, CDR1 is SGHRS and CDR2 YFSETQ. The CDR3 contains 15 residues. The CDR3 DNA is TGCGCCAGCAGCTTGGTCGGGGAAGCATACAATGAGCGGTTCTTC. Translating gives CASSLVGEAYNERFF.

V gene TRBV5-6 combines with J gene TRBJ2-6; 8 bases align to TRBD1. V shed 0 bases, J shed 4 bases, and the junction held 9 bases outside the gene matches. The CDR3 covers 18 residues. CDR1 and CDR2 from the germline V gene are SGHDT and YYEEEE. The CDR3 DNA reads TGTGCCAGCAGCTTGGAATTGGGACAGGTAATGGGGGCCAACGTCCTGACTTTC. This codes for CASSLELGQVMGANVLTF.

On this clonotype itself: A much larger clonotype is one base distant, so this may be a read error. The J gene is TRBJ2-1, the V gene TRBV6-2 or TRBV6-3; 9 nucleotides align to TRBD1. CDR3 length equals 14 residues. Germline V CDR1 and CDR2: MNHEY, SVGEGT. With 7 bases clipped from V and 6 bases from J, the junction kept 7 bases outside the gene matches. CDR3 sequence (DNA): TGTGCCAGCATCAGAGGACAGGGGTGCAATGAGCAGTTCTTC. It translates to CASIRGQGCNEQFF.

A remark on this clonotype: A much larger clone differs from this one at a single base, so this may be a read error. The CDR3 here is CASILSRAYNEQFF. CDR3 DNA: TGTGCCAGCATCCTTAGCAGGGCCTACAATGAGCAGTTCTTC. This chain uses TRBV12-3 or TRBV12-4 with TRBJ2-1; TRBD1 is a possible D gene (5 bases). The CDR3 is 14 residues long. Deletions cut 7 bases from V and 2 bases from J, with 12 bases between.

The rearrangement uses TRBV28 and TRBJ2-7; D unclear. Germline V gene lookup returns CDR1 MDHEN and CDR2 SYDVKM. The CDR3 totals 14 residues. V was cut by 4 bases and J by 7 bases, with 17 bases left in between. Written as DNA, the CDR3 is TGTGCCAGCAGTTCCCGAACAGTTACGAGTGAGCAGTACTTC. Translation gives CASSSRTVTSEQYF.

V is TRBV27 and J is TRBJ2-3; D is possibly TRBD2 (6 bases). V was trimmed by 6 bases and J by 5 bases, leaving 21 bases between them. Germline CDR1 and CDR2: MNHEY and SMNVEV (reference sequence). The CDR3 totals 16 residues. The CDR3 protein is CASSPPGLFLGDTQYF. As DNA, the CDR3 is TGTGCCAGCAGCCCCCCGGGACTCTTCCTGGGAGATACGCAGTATTTT.

The rearrangement links TRBV7-2 to TRBJ2-5; D might be TRBD1 or TRBD2, each matching 7 bases. Germline V gene data show CDR1 as SGHTA and CDR2 as FQGNSA. This CDR3 contains 16 residues. The germline V and J ends were trimmed by 1 base and 6 bases, with 18 bases remaining between them. The CDR3 nucleotides read TGTGCCAGCAGCTTAGAGGGGGCCAGGGGGGGAAAGACCCAGTACTTC. Translation: CASSLEGARGGKTQYF.

This clonotype showed up just a few times. This may come from a read error, since a much larger clone is one base off. The V gene is TRBV6-4, the J gene TRBJ2-1; 8 bases are a match to TRBD2. Judging by the DNA end, TRBJ2-7 fits better; the J call may be wrong. CDR3 length: 15 amino acids. CDR1 MRHNA and CDR2 SNTAGT come from the germline V gene. CDR3 region: CASSEAGGNYNEQYF. The DNA for the CDR3 is TGTGCCAGCAGTGAGGCGGGGGGAAATTACAATGAGCAGTACTTC.

The table lists this clonotype with many counts. The chain links TRBV5-5 to TRBJ2-5; D is unclear. In germline, CDR1 is SGHKS, CDR2 YYEKEE (reference sequence). The CDR3 covers 12 residues. V lost 1 base and J 4 bases, leaving 5 bases between the germline ends. The CDR3 loop reads CASSLILETQYF. CDR3 sequence (DNA): TGTGCCAGCAGCTTGATCCTAGAGACCCAGTACTTC.

This clonotype was found many times. This chain uses TRBV5-1 with TRBJ2-5, with 11 bases identical to TRBD2. V trimming: 4 bases; J trimming: 3 bases; junction bases outside the gene matches: 2. Germline CDR1 and CDR2: SGHRS and YFSETQ. CDR3 length equals 14 residues. The CDR3 DNA is TGCGCCAGCAGCCCGACTAGCGGGGAAGAGACCCAGTACTTC. It specifies CASSPTSGEETQYF.

Only a few counts were recorded for this clonotype. This chain uses TRBV12-3 or TRBV12-4 with TRBJ1-4; D might be TRBD1 (5 bases). This CDR3 is 14 amino acids long. V was pared by 8 bases and J by 4 bases, with 14 bases between. Written as DNA, the CDR3 is TGTGCCAGCCAAGGGGACGGAAATAATGAAAAACTGTTTTTT. Protein sequence: CASQGDGNNEKLFF.